This T cell receptor beta chain is from a study of blood T cells in healthy people across ages. Primed by a sample-barcoded 5' primer and a J-beta primer mix, a second PCR proceeded for about 7 to 11 cycles. TCRdb recomputed calls from the 5' RACE reads with MiXCR, one row per CDR3 protein. The table includes approximately 730,000 distinct CDR3 sequences, approximately 39% detected once. This clonotype was counted a few times. This TCR was recovered from a woman aged 60 to 75 in good health. Sequencing used blood.

The CDR3 sequence: CASGSTGLLNTQYF. CDR3 sequence (DNA): TGTGCTAGTGGTTCGACGGGACTGCTAAATACGCAGTATTTT. The chain recombines TRBV12-5 with TRBJ2-3, with D possibly matching TRBD2 (6 bases). Germline V gene sequence: CDR1 LGHNT, CDR2 FRNRAP. Trimming pared 4 bases from V and 7 bases from J, leaving 15 bases between. CDR3 size: 14 residues.